This T cell receptor beta chain was recorded in a study of cytomegalovirus exposure and HLA in healthy donors. The length of the CDR3 is 16 residues. V trimming: 4 bases; J trimming: 0 bases; junction bases outside the gene matches: 10. CDR1 and CDR2 from the germline V gene are SGHRS and YFSETQ. In the PCR, 60 Vbeta and 13 Jbeta primers were used. The method was immunoSEQ multiplex PCR; TCRdb's version includes in-frame clones alone and lacks a portion of them. The sample has some 200,000 clones; approximately 90% are singletons. Regarding the study as a whole: Several top significant clusters appeared, in a later analysis, to be linked to common viral pathogens.

A remark on this clone: Its target is unknown.

Sequenced sample: PBMCs. V is TRBV5-1 and J is TRBJ2-7, with 7 bases aligning to TRBD1. This sequence originates from a woman aged 18-30 years in good health and CMV-seronegative. The CDR3 DNA reads TGCGCCAGCAGCGTGATGACAGGGACAAGCTCCTACGAGCAGTACTTC. Translation: CASSVMTGTSSYEQYF.